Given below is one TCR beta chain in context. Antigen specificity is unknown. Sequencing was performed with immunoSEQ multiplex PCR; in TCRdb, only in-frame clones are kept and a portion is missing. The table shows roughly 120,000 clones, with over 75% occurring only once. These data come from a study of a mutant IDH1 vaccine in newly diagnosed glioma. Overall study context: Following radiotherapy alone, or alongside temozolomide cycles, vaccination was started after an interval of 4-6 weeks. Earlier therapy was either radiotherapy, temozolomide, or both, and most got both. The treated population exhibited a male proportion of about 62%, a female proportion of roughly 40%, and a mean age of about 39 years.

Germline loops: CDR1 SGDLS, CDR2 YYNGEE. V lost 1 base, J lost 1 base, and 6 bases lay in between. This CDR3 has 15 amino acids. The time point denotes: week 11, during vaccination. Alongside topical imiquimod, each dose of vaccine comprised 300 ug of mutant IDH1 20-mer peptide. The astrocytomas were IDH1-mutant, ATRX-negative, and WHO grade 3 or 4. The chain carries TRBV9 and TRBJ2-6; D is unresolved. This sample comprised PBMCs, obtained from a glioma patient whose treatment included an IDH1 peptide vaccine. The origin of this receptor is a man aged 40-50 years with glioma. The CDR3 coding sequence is TGTGCCAGCAGCGTAATTGGGTCTGGGGCCAACGTCCTGACTTTC. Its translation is CASSVIGSGANVLTF.